A single sample gave rise to the 5 T cell receptor beta chains below, sequenced in a study of OX40 agonist ivuxolimab in advanced cancers. Assay: immunoSEQ multiplex PCR; the TCRdb copy retains only in-frame clones and omits some. The sample consists of tens of thousands of clones, roughly 90% of them appearing once. This specimen consisted of CD4+ or CD8+ T cells sorted from blood, obtained in a trial of the OX40 agonist ivuxolimab. These receptors were collected from an adult with an advanced solid tumor such as melanoma, head and neck, liver or kidney cancer.

The genes are TRBV7-2 and TRBJ1-4; TRBD1 matches 7 bases. CDR1 and CDR2 (germline): SGHTA, FQGNSA. The CDR3 covers 13 residues. Trimming took 3 bases from V and 8 from J; bases not matched to a gene: 3. CDR3 sequence: CASSFRGEEKLFF. CDR3 DNA sequence: TGTGCCAGCAGCTTCAGGGGGGAAGAAAAACTGTTTTTT.

The V call is TRBV5-4, the J call TRBJ2-5, with D perhaps matching TRBD2 (7 bases). V was cut by 1 base and J by 4 bases, with 17 bases left in between. Germline CDR1 is SGHNT and CDR2 is YYREEE (reference sequence). The CDR3 is 16 residues long. The CDR3: CASSLSVSGGGETQYF. The CDR3 region has the DNA TGTGCCAGCAGCTTGAGTGTCTCGGGGGGCGGAGAGACCCAGTACTTC.

The chain has TRBV11-2 and TRBJ2-7; a possible D gene is TRBD1 (5 bases). The CDR3 covers 16 residues. Trimming cost V 4 bases and J 2 bases, with 18 bases left between them. Per the germline V gene, CDR1 is SGHAT and CDR2 is FQNNGV. The CDR3 nucleotides are TGTGCCAGCAGCTCAATCAACCGGCAGGGCGCCTACGAGCAGTACTTC. Translated, it gives CASSSINRQGAYEQYF. Drawing the rest from reference TRBV11-2 and TRBJ2-7, the complete variable domain is EAGVAQSPRYKIIEKRQSVAFWCNPISGHATLYWYQQILGQGPKLLIQFQNNGVVDDSQLPKDRFSAERLKGVDSTLKIQPAKLEDSAVYLCASSSINRQGAYEQYFGPGTRLTVT.

This clone showed up just a few times. The V call is TRBV6-6, the J call TRBJ1-2, with 8 positions matching TRBD1. This CDR3 has 11 residues. The V segment lost 7 bases and the J segment 8 bases; nucleotides outside the gene matches: 3. Germline lookup yields CDR1 MNHNY and CDR2 SVGAGI (reference sequence). CDR3 sequence: CASTDRGGYTF. The CDR3 nucleotides read TGTGCCAGCACCGACAGGGGCGGCTACACCTTC.

This clone was counted a few times. The V call is TRBV11-2, the J call TRBJ2-7; TRBD2 might be the D (6 bases). The CDR3 extends over 17 amino acids. Germline-derived CDR1 and CDR2 are SGHAT and FQNNGV. V was shortened by 1 base and J by 8 bases, with 24 bases between the two germline ends. CDR3 residues: CASSLVPSAARSGKQYF. The CDR3 DNA reads as TGTGCCAGCAGCTTAGTCCCTAGCGCGGCTCGCTCAGGGAAGCAGTACTTC. Filled out from reference TRBV11-2 and TRBJ2-7, the complete variable domain reads EAGVAQSPRYKIIEKRQSVAFWCNPISGHATLYWYQQILGQGPKLLIQFQNNGVVDDSQLPKDRFSAERLKGVDSTLKIQPAKLEDSAVYLCASSLVPSAARSGKQYFGPGTRLTVT.